This TCR beta chain was retrieved from a study of cytomegalovirus exposure and HLA in healthy donors (dated 2017 in TCRdb). At the level of the whole study: According to an earlier analysis of a few hundred of the donors, roughly 180 million T cells yielded 100 million or so unique TCR beta sequences and 276 Gb of sequence data. Roughly 320 gigabases of sequencing data and 70 million to 95 million unique TCR sequences made up an early release that covered some 640 HLA-typed donors. Among the roughly 400 genotyped donors, 81% belonged to the genetic ancestry cluster associated with self-reported Caucasian donors. The study was designed to test whether signatures of past pathogen exposure could be identified by cataloging public T cell receptors. The study profiled the T cell repertoires of approximately 700 subjects by immunosequencing and related them to cytomegalovirus serostatus. A separate validation cohort of over 95 different subjects was used in addition to the roughly 670-subject first cohort. High-throughput TCR immunosequencing, statistical association of individual TCRs with disease status, and machine learning were combined to predict cytomegalovirus infection status. A later analysis re-analyzed previously published TCR beta repertoires from roughly 690 donors and added high-resolution HLA genotyping to study TCR occurrence patterns. Rather than using new phenotypic data, the later analysis identified candidate immune exposures from TCR beta sequences and from how often those sequences occurred across donors. In an earlier analysis of a few hundred of the donors, high-throughput TCR beta sequencing was used to judge whether each TCR beta V gene segment behaved as functional or pseudogenic. Alongside the repertoire data, information on donor age, sex, ethnicity and CMV serostatus was compiled. A later genetic analysis took genome-wide SNP genotypes for 398 of the 666 donors and used that subset as a discovery cohort. All discovery cohort repertoires had been generated using a single sequencing platform. HLA typing covered class I and class II loci at four-digit resolution. Typing coverage varied by locus: roughly 629-630 donors for A, B, C, DRB1 and DQB1; about 520 for DQA1; about 600 for DPA1; 450 to 480 for DPB1. Five DR-DQ haplotypes were handled as single units for association and clustering because linkage in the cohort was strong. On average, roughly 240,000 unique TCR beta nucleotide sequences were sequenced per donor among a few hundred genotyped donors of the cohort, with about 19% of those sequences being non-productive.

The cohort was made up of under 800 healthy bone marrow donors. At the time of sampling, all cohort members were nominally healthy, though unrecorded immune exposures were likely present. The donor tested CMV seronegative, placing the donor among the approximately 360 seronegative members of the cohort. Each donor provided a peripheral blood sample, and peripheral blood mononuclear cells were used for TCR beta sequencing. The Qiagen DNeasy Blood Extraction Kit was used to extract genomic DNA from the blood cell samples. This clone has a single count. Its antigen specificity is not known. No base quality information exists; no much larger clone differs at one position. Libraries were made using the immunoSEQ multiplex PCR assay. The multiplex PCR relied on a mix of 60 forward primers for TCR Vbeta segments and 13 reverse primers for TCR Jbeta segments. The CDR3 region of rearranged TCR beta genes was amplified from genomic DNA by a multiplex PCR assay. Amplified TCR beta libraries were sequenced as 87-base-pair reads on the Illumina HiSeq System. Turning to the authors' computational methods: A later analysis counted about 80 million unique TCR beta chains across the 500 to 850 repertoires, and 10 million to 11 million of these chains were shared by at least two donors. To remove PCR and sequencing errors, raw reads were error-corrected and collapsed into unique sequences using a nearest-neighbor algorithm that merged closely related sequences. To assign V, D and J gene segments, CDR3 sequences were aligned to IMGT reference sequences. Each retained sequence needed at least a six-nucleotide match to both a V gene segment and a J gene segment. A rearrangement was called productive if the CDR3 had no stop codons and remained in frame with V and J, and every other rearrangement was called non-productive. CDR3 was defined by IMGT convention, running from the second conserved V-encoded cysteine to the conserved J-encoded phenylalanine. Sequences without an unambiguous match to a single V gene segment were excluded from the earlier analysis of 500 to 700 of the donors. An earlier analysis of several hundred of the donors called V segments functional above 56.7% productive rearrangements and segregating when the between-donor standard deviation exceeded 5%. A statistical classification framework was developed to diagnose cytomegalovirus status using the catalog of TCR beta chain sequences. In a later analysis, TCR nucleotide sequences were compared against IMGT/GENE-DB human TR gene sequences so that V and J genes could be assigned. The TCRdist pipeline was used in a later analysis to assign CDR3 sequences and most-parsimonious VDJ recombination scenarios. A later analysis defined each TCR beta chain by its CDR3 amino acid sequence plus V-gene family, and excluded reads lacking a unique V-gene family. In a later analysis, nearly 600 highly shared, low-generation-probability nucleotide sequences were removed to address suspected cross-contamination and a sequencing artifact. A later analysis calculated a clonal expansion index for each public chain from normalized within-repertoire ranks of inferred template counts. In a later analysis, generation probabilities were computed using a VDJ recombination model fitted to out-of-frame rearrangements, and the results were checked against IGoR. In a later analysis, hypergeometric tests were used to score TCR-TCR, TCR-HLA and TCR-CMV co-occurrence, with a repertoire-size bias correction applied to TCR pairs. False discovery rates were estimated in a later analysis by permuting HLA or CMV assignments 20 times. In a later analysis, co-occurring TCRs were grouped using DBSCAN, with TCRdist sequence similarity added in when clustering inside HLA-allele-positive subsets. Repertoires with fewer than 30,000 or more than 120,000 public chains were left out of co-occurrence clustering, as were five repertoires with anomalous nucleotide sharing. The table was pulled from immuneACCESS by TCRdb, which kept in-frame rearrangements only. Such tables lose some clones; where checked, under half of the loss comes from unresolved V genes, and the rest has no known cause. That table supplies the V and J calls and clone size; D and trimming were determined from the DNA. This sample gives over 85,000 clones in total; around 72% of them show up just once. 3% to 4% of the sample is in the top ten clones.

Reading the germline V gene gives CDR1 MDHEN and CDR2 SYDVKM. V is pared back by 7 bases and J by 9 bases, with 19 bases lying between the germline termini. The CDR3 runs 15 amino acids, cysteine and phenylalanine included. Of all the DNA, just the CDR3 is kept, 45 bases in frame from base 1. Broader findings and caveats from the paper: A further reported finding was that TCR beta sequences accurately predicted the HLA-A and HLA-B alleles for most subjects in the first cohort. In this cohort, only TCR beta chains were sequenced, and detectable features were limited by the absence of alpha or paired-chain data. Most CMV-associated TCR beta chains appeared to be HLA-restricted in a later analysis, and the HLA associations seemed to be driven largely by CMV exposure. The study listed over 150 TCR beta chains as associated with cytomegalovirus. The only immune exposure information available for the cohort was CMV serostatus. Sequencing depth was assumed to be roughly uniform across donors in the presence/absence analyses, though that assumption may not hold. The 87-base-pair reads could not distinguish some IMGT-functional V segments, including TRBV6-2 and TRBV6-3, so those segments were excluded. In vitro tests confirmed that a few of the cytomegalovirus-associated TCR beta chains recognize cytomegalovirus antigens. According to the authors, the approach could potentially be generalized to other disease states and immunological phenotypes. The classifier was reported to diagnose cytomegalovirus status with high specificity and sensitivity in both the original and validation cohorts. A later genetic analysis reported fewer N-insertions in productive TCRs among donors in an Asian-associated ancestry cluster than the approximately 670-donor mean. A group of highly shared sequence variants was considered likely to be a technical artifact of the sequencing pipeline. According to a later analysis, parvovirus B19, influenza, CMV and Epstein-Barr virus appeared linked to several top co-occurrence clusters. In a later analysis, HLA-associated TCR beta chains showed more clonal expansion and lower generation probabilities than non-associated chains that were equally common. Most TCR sequences were observed very rarely across donors, whereas some public TCRs were present in many individuals. At a false discovery rate of 0.05, a later analysis linked roughly 17,000 TCR beta sequences to specific HLA alleles. HLA typing was unavailable for some donors at each locus, so association tests used only the typed subset. Because counts were too low, 15 to 20 rarely observed V segments, including chromosome 9 orphons, were left out of the earlier analysis of 500 to 650 of the donors. Linkage disequilibrium might explain the correlated functional status among segregating V segments, but an unknown experimental factor could not be ruled out. An association between a missense DCLRE1C variant and V-gene and J-gene trimming of TCR beta chains was found in a later genetic analysis and replicated in an independent cohort. When HLA alleles, especially DR and DQ, strongly co-occurred, TCR associations were difficult to assign to individual alleles. An earlier analysis of around 540 of the donors showed that most TCR beta V segments appeared in productive rearrangements either about 87% or about 30% of the time, which broadly matched IMGT annotations. In a later analysis, TCR association rates were found to vary across HLA loci, with the most associated TCRs seen for DRB1 alleles and the fewest for HLA-C alleles.

The sequence was obtained from a middle-aged man in good health and CMV-seronegative. Sequenced: PBMCs. The chain is made from TRBV28 and TRBJ1-6, and TRBD1 may be the D gene, going by 5 matching bases. The sequenced DNA is TGTGCCAGCACCCTCAACCCAGGGTTCGGTTCACCCCTCCACTTT. The resulting protein is CASTLNPGFGSPLHF. The full variable domain, completed from the reference TRBV28 and TRBJ1-6 proteins outside the CDR3, reads DVKVTQSSRYLVKRTGEKVFLECVQDMDHENMFWYRQDPGLGLRLIYFSYDVKMKEKGDIPEGYSVSREKKERFSLILESASTNQTSMYLCASTLNPGFGSPLHFGNGTRLTVT.